The 11 T cell receptor beta chains presented below share a single source sample, sequenced in a study of T cells after posttransplantation cyclophosphamide. Assay: immunoSEQ multiplex PCR; the TCRdb copy retains only in-frame clones and omits some. This sample comprises about 36,000 clones, none seen once only. Sequenced: PBMCs. These receptors were taken from a girl aged 5 to 17 in good health, CMV-negative, and a related stem cell transplant donor.

V and J are TRBV29-1 and TRBJ2-3; 8 bases map to TRBD1. Germline CDR1 reads SQVTM; CDR2 reads ANQGSEA. V shed 5 bases and J 4 bases; nucleotides not matched to a gene: 2. The CDR3 is made up of 12 amino acids. CDR3 residues: CSVPTGADTQYF. In DNA form, the CDR3 reads TGCAGCGTTCCGACAGGGGCAGATACGCAGTATTTT.

This clone has a handful of counts. This sequence joins TRBV20-1 and TRBJ2-7; TRBD1 aligns across 7 bases. The germline V gene encodes CDR1 DFQATT and CDR2 SNEGSKA (reference sequence). CDR3 size: 9 residues. The CDR3 is CRTGTVSYF. Here the CDR3 DNA reads TGCAGGACCGGGACAGTGAGTTACTTC.

This clone was detected a few times. This chain connects TRBV14 to TRBJ2-2; maybe TRBD2 (6 bases). Germline V gives CDR1 SGHDN, CDR2 FVKESK. The germline V and J ends were trimmed by 2 bases and 7 bases, with 26 bases remaining between them. The CDR3 has 19 amino acids. This CDR3 reads CASSQLSGAPPRMVGELFF. CDR3 nucleotides: TGTGCCAGCAGCCAACTCTCGGGAGCGCCACCGCGGATGGTCGGGGAGCTGTTTTTT. Full variable domain (outside the CDR3, taken from reference TRBV14 and TRBJ2-2): EAGVTQFPSHSVIEKGQTVTLRCDPISGHDNLYWYRRVMGKEIKFLLHFVKESKQDESGMPNNRFLAERTGGTYSTLKVQPAELEDSGVYFCASSQLSGAPPRMVGELFFGEGSRLTVL.

This chain connects TRBV19 to TRBJ2-1; 12 bases fit TRBD2. V was clipped by 5 bases and J by 4 bases; unmatched bases: 3. Per the germline V gene, CDR1 is LNHDA and CDR2 is SQIVND (reference sequence). This CDR3 has 15 amino acids. The CDR3 DNA sequence: TGTGCCAGTAGTCCACTAGCGGGGGGTTACAATGAGCAGTTCTTC. This encodes CASSPLAGGYNEQFF.

This clone has a count of ten or more. This rearrangement joins TRBV18 to TRBJ1-1, with TRBD1 as a possible D gene (6 bases). Germline V gene sequence: CDR1 KGHSH, CDR2 LQKENI. Trimming left V 2 bases short and J 4 bases short, with 11 bases between. This CDR3 contains 14 residues. CDR3 in amino acids: CASSPDRLSTEAFF. Written as DNA, the CDR3 is TGTGCCAGCTCACCAGACAGGTTGAGCACTGAAGCTTTCTTT.

The CDR3 here is CSAPGWDRADTQYF. The CDR3 region has the DNA TGCAGCGCCCCGGGATGGGACAGAGCAGATACGCAGTATTTT. This chain joins TRBV29-1 and TRBJ2-3, with TRBD1 matching over 7 bases. Unmatched junction bases numbered 11, after V lost 7 bases and J lost 4 bases. Per germline, CDR1 SQVTM and CDR2 ANQGSEA. The CDR3 is made up of 14 amino acids.

Only a few counts were recorded for this clone. This chain connects TRBV9 to TRBJ2-2, with 7 bases lining up with TRBD2. V was pared by 3 bases and J by 1 base, with 6 bases of the junction left unmatched. Germline V gene data show CDR1 as SGDLS and CDR2 as YYNGEE. CDR3 length: 16 residues. The CDR3 loop is CASSGIGGKNTGELFF. CDR3 coding DNA: TGTGCCAGCAGCGGAATCGGGGGGAAGAACACCGGGGAGCTGTTTTTT.

This clone showed up just a few times. A much more abundant neighbour one base away suggests this may be a read error. The CDR3 bases are TGTGCCAGCAGCGGTCCGGGACTAAGCATAGATACGCAGTATTTT. It codes for CASSGPGLSIDTQYF. The chain links TRBV7-9 to TRBJ2-3; 7 nucleotides line up with TRBD2. In germline, CDR1 is SEHNR, CDR2 FQNEAQ (reference sequence). The CDR3 length is 15 residues.

This clone was recorded many times. The V call is TRBV30, the J call TRBJ1-4, with D possibly TRBD1 on 5 matching bases. V lost 1 base to trimming and J lost 8 bases, with 11 bases between them. This CDR3 has 13 residues. Germline V gives CDR1 GTSNPN, CDR2 SVGIG (reference sequence). The CDR3 DNA sequence: TGTGCCTGGAGTGACTGGGGGGAAGAAAAACTGTTTTTT. Its translation is CAWSDWGEEKLFF.

This clone was detected many times. The CDR3 nucleotides are TGTGCCAGCAGCCCACACCTACTAGCGGGGGGCGGGGAGCTGTTTTTT. Its protein is CASSPHLLAGGGELFF. This chain connects TRBV11-2 to TRBJ2-2, with 12 bases fitting TRBD2. The J segment lost 7 bases and the V segment lost 5 bases, leaving 8 bases of the junction unmatched. Germline loops: CDR1 SGHAT, CDR2 FQNNGV. The CDR3 loop spans 16 amino acids.

This clone was seen ten or more times. CDR3 DNA sequence: TGTGCCAGCAGCACCGGAGGGTCTAACTATGGCTACACCTTC. It encodes CASSTGGSNYGYTF. J is TRBJ1-2 and V is TRBV5-4; D is undetermined. The CDR3 totals 14 residues. Germline values: CDR1 SGHNT, CDR2 YYREEE (reference sequence). Trimming took 4 bases from V and 0 from J, leaving 10 bases between them.